This T cell receptor beta chain is from a study of blood T cell repertoires in COVID-19. Some clones are missing from TCRdb's copy, which holds only in-frame ones; the method was immunoSEQ multiplex PCR. The data contain hundreds of thousands of clones, about 88% of them seen just once; the ten biggest clones take up around 9.5%. The CDR3 is 16 amino acids. Trimming cost V 0 bases and J 8 bases; bases outside gene matches: 3. Germline V gives CDR1 SGDLS, CDR2 YYNGEE. The study recruited people aged roughly 18 to 100 years across about two dozen US areas. Participants had their cohort set by participant-reported clinical history.

This TCR derives from a woman in her thirties or forties who had recovered from COVID-19. The V and J genes are TRBV9 and TRBJ2-1; 15 nucleotides line up with TRBD2. The sample consisted of PBMCs or T cells enriched from blood (not recorded which). The CDR3 spells CASSVGGLAGGDEQFF. CDR3 in DNA: TGTGCCAGCAGCGTAGGGGGACTAGCGGGAGGTGATGAGCAGTTCTTC. Using reference TRBV9 and TRBJ2-1 for the parts outside the CDR3, the full variable domain is DSGVTQTPKHLITATGQRVTLRCSPRSGDLSVYWYQQSLDQGLQFLIQYYNGEERAKGNILERFSAQQFPDLHSELNLSSLELGDSALYFCASSVGGLAGGDEQFFGPGTRLTVL.